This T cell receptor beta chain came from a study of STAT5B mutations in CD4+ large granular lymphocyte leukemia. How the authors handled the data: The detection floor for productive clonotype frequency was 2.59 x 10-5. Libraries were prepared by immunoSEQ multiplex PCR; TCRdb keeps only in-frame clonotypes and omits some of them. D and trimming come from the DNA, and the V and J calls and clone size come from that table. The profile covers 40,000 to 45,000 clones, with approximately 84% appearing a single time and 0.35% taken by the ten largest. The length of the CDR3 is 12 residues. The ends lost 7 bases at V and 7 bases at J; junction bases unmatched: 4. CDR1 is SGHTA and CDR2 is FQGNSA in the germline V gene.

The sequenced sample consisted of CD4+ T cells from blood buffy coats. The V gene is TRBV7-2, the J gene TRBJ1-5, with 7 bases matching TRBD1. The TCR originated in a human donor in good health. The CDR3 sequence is CASTSRGQPQHF. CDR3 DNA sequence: TGTGCCAGCACCTCCAGGGGGCAGCCCCAGCATTTT.